This section outlines one T cell receptor (beta chain) sequence together with its context. The entry originates in a study of T cell responses to AZD1222 COVID-19 vaccine. Sequencing was performed with immunoSEQ multiplex PCR; in TCRdb, only in-frame clones are kept and a portion is missing. In the table there are approximately 100,000 clones, 87% of which are singletons. The sequence was collected from an adult in good health. The specimen comprised peripheral blood, sampled on day 0 of AZD1222 vaccination.

CDR3 bases: TGTGCCAGCAGTTACGTTGCTAGCACAGATACGCAGTATTTT. It encodes CASSYVASTDTQYF. The gene calls are TRBV6-2 or TRBV6-3 and TRBJ2-3; D is unclear. This CDR3 region has 14 residues. Germline CDR1 reads MNHEY; CDR2 reads SVGEGT. The germline V and J ends were trimmed by 2 bases and 0 bases, with 6 bases remaining between them.